The sequence of this T cell receptor (beta chain) was determined in a study of T cells in localized non-small cell lung cancer. Only in-frame clones appear in the TCRdb table, and some are missing; sequencing was by immunoSEQ multiplex PCR. The table shows about 33,000 clones, with approximately 92% occurring only once. The CDR3 spans 14 residues. The germline V and J ends were trimmed by 8 bases and 0 bases, with 13 bases remaining between them. Germline values: CDR1 MNHNS, CDR2 SASEGT. General observations from the study: Increased T cell density in blood showed an association with longer overall survival.

In the case of this clone: The antigen remains undetermined.

The specimen comprised peripheral blood, sampled before any cancer treatment. The clonotype comes from a female donor aged 60 or older with stage I lung adenocarcinoma. The gene calls are TRBV6-1 and TRBJ1-1; tentative D call: TRBD1 (6 bases). CDR3 region: CASFGGQLNTEAFF. The CDR3 DNA follows: TGTGCCAGCTTTGGAGGACAGCTGAACACTGAAGCTTTCTTT.